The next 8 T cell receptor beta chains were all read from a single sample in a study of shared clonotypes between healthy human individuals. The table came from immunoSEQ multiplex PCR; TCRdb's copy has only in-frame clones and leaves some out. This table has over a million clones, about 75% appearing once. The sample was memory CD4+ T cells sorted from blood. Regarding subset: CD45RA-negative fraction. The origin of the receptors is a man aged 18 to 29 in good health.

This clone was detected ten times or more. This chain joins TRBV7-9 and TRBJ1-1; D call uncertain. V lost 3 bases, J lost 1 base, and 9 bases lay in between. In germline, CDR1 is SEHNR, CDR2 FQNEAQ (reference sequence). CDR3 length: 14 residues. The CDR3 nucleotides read TGTGCCAGCAGCTTGAGCAGTACGAACACTGAAGCTTTCTTT. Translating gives CASSLSSTNTEAFF.

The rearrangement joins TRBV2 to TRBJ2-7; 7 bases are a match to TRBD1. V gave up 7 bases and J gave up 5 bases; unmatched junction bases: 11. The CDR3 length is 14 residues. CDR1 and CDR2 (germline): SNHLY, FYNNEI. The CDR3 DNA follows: TGTGCCAGCAAATTCATGACAGGGAGTAACGAGCAGTACTTC. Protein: CASKFMTGSNEQYF.

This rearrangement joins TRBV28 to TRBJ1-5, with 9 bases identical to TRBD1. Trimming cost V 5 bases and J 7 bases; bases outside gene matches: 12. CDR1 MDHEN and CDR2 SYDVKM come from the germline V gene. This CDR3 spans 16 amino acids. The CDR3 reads CASSPLGQGMGQPQHF. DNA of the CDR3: TGTGCCAGCAGTCCCCTGGGACAGGGAATGGGACAGCCCCAGCATTTT. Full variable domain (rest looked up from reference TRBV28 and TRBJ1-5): DVKVTQSSRYLVKRTGEKVFLECVQDMDHENMFWYRQDPGLGLRLIYFSYDVKMKEKGDIPEGYSVSREKKERFSLILESASTNQTSMYLCASSPLGQGMGQPQHFGDGTRLSIL.

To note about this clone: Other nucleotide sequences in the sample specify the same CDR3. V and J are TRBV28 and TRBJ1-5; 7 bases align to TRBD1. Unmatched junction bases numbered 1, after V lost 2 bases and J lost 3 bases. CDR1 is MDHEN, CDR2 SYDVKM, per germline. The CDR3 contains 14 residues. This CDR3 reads CASSLQGVNQPQHF. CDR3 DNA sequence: TGTGCCAGCAGTTTACAGGGGGTCAATCAGCCCCAGCATTTT. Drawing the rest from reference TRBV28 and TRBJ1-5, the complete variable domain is DVKVTQSSRYLVKRTGEKVFLECVQDMDHENMFWYRQDPGLGLRLIYFSYDVKMKEKGDIPEGYSVSREKKERFSLILESASTNQTSMYLCASSLQGVNQPQHFGDGTRLSIL.

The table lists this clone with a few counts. In nucleotides, the CDR3 is TGTGCCATCAGTGAGTCGAGAGCTAGCGGGAGAGCAGATACGCAGTATTTT. This encodes CAISESRASGRADTQYF. The chain employs TRBV10-3 and TRBJ2-3; TRBD2 agrees at 10 bases. V trimming: 0 bases; J trimming: 4 bases; junction bases outside the gene matches: 7. This CDR3 spans 17 amino acids. Germline assignment: CDR1 ENHRY and CDR2 SYGVKD.

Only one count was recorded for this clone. CDR3 nucleotide sequence: TGTGCCAGCAGTGAAGTGGCCAGTTCCGCGGGCGAGCAGTACTTC. It translates to CASSEVASSAGEQYF. V usage is TRBV2 and J usage is TRBJ2-7, with D perhaps TRBD2 (5 bases). CDR1 is SNHLY and CDR2 is FYNNEI in the germline V gene. The CDR3 contains 15 residues. Deletions cut 1 base from V and 6 bases from J, with 16 bases between.

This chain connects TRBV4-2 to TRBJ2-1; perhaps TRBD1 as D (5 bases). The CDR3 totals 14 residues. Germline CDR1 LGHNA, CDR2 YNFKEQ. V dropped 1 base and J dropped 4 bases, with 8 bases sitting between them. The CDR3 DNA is TGTGCCAGCAGCCAAGGGGGCCCATACAATGAGCAGTTCTTC. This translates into CASSQGGPYNEQFF.

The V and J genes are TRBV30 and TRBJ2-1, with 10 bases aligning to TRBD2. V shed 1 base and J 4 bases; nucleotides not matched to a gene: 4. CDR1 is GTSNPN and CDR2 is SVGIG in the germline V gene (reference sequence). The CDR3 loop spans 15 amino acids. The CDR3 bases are TGTGCCTGGAGTGCCAGCGGGGGGGCGTACAATGAGCAGTTCTTC. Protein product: CAWSASGGAYNEQFF.